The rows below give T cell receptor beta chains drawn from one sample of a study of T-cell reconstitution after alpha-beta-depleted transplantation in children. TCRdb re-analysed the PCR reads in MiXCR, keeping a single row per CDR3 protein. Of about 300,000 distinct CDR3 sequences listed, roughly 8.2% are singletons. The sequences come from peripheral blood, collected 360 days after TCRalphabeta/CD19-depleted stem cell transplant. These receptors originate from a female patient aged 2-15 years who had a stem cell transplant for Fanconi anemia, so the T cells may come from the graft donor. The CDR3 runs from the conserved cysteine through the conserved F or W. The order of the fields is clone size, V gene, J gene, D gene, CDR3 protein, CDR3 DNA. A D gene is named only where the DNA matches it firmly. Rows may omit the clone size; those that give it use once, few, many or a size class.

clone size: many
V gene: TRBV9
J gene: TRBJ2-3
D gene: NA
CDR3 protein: CASSPSGIDTQYF
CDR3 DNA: TGTGCCAGCAGCCCGTCGGGGATAGATACGCAGTATTTT

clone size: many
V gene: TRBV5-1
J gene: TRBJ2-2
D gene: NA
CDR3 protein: CASSQAGTGNTGELFF
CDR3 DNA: TGCGCCAGCAGCCAAGCCGGGACGGGAAACACCGGGGAGCTGTTTTTT

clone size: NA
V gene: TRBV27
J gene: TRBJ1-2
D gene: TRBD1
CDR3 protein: CASSDRPGQGARGYTF
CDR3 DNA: TGTGCCAGCAGTGATAGGCCGGGACAGGGGGCGCGTGGCTACACCTTC

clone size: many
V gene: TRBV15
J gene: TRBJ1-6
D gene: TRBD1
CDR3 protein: CATSRWTGGRNSPLHF
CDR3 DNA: TGTGCCACCAGCAGGTGGACAGGGGGAAGAAATTCACCCCTCCACTTT

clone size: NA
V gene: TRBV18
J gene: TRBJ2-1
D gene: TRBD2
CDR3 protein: CASSPGFPSGINEQFF
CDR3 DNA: TGTGCCAGCTCACCTGGTTTCCCTAGCGGGATCAATGAGCAGTTCTTC

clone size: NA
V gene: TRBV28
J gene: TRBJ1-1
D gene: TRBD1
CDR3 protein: CASSPRQGRNGFPEAFF
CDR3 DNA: TGTGCCAGCAGCCCTAGACAGGGGCGAAATGGATTCCCTGAAGCTTTCTTT

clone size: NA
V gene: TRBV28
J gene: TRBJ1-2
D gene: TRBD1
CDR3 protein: CASSLGGQERNYGYTF
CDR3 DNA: TGTGCCAGCAGTTTAGGGGGACAGGAGCGGAACTATGGCTACACCTTC

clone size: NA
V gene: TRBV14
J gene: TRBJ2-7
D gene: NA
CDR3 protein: CASSQGFGGVYEQYF
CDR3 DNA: TGTGCCAGCAGCCAAGGGTTTGGTGGGGTGTACGAGCAGTACTTC

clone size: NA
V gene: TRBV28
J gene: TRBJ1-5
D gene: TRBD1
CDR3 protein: CASSWHRGQGARNQPQHF
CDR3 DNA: TGTGCCAGCAGTTGGCACAGGGGACAGGGGGCGCGAAATCAGCCCCAGCATTTT

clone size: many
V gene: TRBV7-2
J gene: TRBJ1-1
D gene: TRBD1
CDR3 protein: CASSLATGVGTEAFF
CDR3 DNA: TGTGCCAGCAGCTTAGCTACAGGGGTGGGCACTGAAGCTTTCTTT

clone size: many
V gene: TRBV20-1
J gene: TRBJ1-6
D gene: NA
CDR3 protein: CSASGGTNSPLHF
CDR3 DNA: TGCAGTGCTTCAGGTGGGACGAATTCACCCCTCCACTTT

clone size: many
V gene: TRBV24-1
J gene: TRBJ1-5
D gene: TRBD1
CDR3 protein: CATSDPGQDNQPQHF
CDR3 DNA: TGTGCCACCAGTGATCCAGGACAGGACAATCAGCCCCAGCATTTT

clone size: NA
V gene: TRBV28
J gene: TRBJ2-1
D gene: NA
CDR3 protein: CASSPTLASTINEQFF
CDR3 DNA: TGTGCCAGCAGTCCGACGCTAGCTTCCACGATCAATGAGCAGTTCTTC

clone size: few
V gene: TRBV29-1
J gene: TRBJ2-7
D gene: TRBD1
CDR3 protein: CSVTRQGVYEQYF
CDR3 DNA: TGCAGCGTTACCAGACAGGGTGTCTACGAGCAGTACTTC

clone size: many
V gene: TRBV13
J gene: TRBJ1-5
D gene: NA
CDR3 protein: CASSLGGVLSNQPQHF
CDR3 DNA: TGTGCCAGCAGCTTAGGAGGGGTTCTTAGCAATCAGCCCCAGCATTTT

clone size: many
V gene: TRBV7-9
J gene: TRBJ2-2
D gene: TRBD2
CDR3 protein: CASGYSGIHPGELFF
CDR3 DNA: TGTGCCAGCGGATATAGCGGGATTCACCCCGGGGAGCTGTTTTTT

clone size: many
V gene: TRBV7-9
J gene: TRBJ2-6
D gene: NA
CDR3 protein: CASSNPPSGANVLTF
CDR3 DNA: TGTGCCAGCAGCAATCCCCCATCTGGGGCCAACGTCCTGACTTTC

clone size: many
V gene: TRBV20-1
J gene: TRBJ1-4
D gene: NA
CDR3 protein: CSASGGRPNEKLFF
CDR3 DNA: TGCAGTGCTAGCGGGGGGCGGCCTAATGAAAAACTGTTTTTT

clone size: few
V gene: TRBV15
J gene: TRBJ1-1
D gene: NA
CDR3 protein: CATSGRIGEGNTEAFF
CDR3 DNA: TGTGCCACCAGCGGGCGGATTGGGGAGGGGAACACTGAAGCTTTCTTT

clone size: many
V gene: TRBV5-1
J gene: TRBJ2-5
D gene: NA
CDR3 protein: CASSLPAETQYF
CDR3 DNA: TGCGCCAGCAGCTTACCGGCAGAGACCCAGTACTTC

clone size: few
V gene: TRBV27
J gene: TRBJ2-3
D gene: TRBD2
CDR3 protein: CASSLFGLAAGTDTQYF
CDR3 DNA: TGTGCCAGCAGTTTATTCGGCCTAGCGGCGGGCACAGATACGCAGTATTTT

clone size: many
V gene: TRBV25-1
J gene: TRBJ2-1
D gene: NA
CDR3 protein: CASSGGAWGFF
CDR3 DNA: TGTGCCAGCAGTGGGGGTGCCTGGGGGTTCTTC

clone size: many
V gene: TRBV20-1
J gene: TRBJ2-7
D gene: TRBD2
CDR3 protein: CSASFSGGAVYEQYF
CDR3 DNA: TGCAGTGCTTCCTTTAGCGGGGGGGCGGTTTACGAGCAGTACTTC

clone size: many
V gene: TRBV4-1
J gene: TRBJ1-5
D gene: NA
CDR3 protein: CASSPGWGSQPQHF
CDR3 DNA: TGCGCCAGCAGCCCAGGCTGGGGAAGTCAGCCCCAGCATTTT

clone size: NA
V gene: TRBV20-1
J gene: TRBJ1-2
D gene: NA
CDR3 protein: CSASNTYGYTF
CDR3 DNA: TGCAGTGCTTCCAACACCTATGGCTACACCTTC

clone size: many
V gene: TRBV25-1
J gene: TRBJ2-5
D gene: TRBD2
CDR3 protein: CASSGDPRVAGEETQYF
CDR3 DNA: TGTGCCAGCAGTGGTGATCCTCGAGTAGCGGGGGAAGAGACCCAGTACTTC

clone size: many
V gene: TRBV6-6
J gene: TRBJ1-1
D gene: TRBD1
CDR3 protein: CASSLARQGQPFF
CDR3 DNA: TGTGCCAGCAGTTTAGCGAGACAGGGACAGCCTTTCTTT

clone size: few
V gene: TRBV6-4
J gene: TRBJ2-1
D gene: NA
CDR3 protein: CASSGLWGNEQFF
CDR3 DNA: TGTGCCAGCAGTGGGCTTTGGGGGAATGAGCAGTTCTTC

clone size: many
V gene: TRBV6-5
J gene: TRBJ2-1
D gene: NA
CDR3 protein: CASFGRGANYNEQFF
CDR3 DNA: TGTGCCAGCTTCGGTCGGGGGGCCAACTACAATGAGCAGTTCTTC

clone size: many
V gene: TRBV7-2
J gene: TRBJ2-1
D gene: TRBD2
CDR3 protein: CASSFGRGAGNEQFF
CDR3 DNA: TGTGCCAGCAGCTTTGGGCGGGGGGCCGGTAATGAGCAGTTCTTC

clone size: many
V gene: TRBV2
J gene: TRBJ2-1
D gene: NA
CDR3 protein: CASTRGTAYNEQFF
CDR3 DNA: TGTGCCAGCACCCGGGGGACAGCCTACAATGAGCAGTTCTTC

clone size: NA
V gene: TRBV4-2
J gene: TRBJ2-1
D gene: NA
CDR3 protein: CARSQGLLWVNEQFF
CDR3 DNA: TGTGCCAGGAGCCAGGGACTCCTGTGGGTCAATGAGCAGTTCTTC

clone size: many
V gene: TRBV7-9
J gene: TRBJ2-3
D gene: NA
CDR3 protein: CASSLTLTTDTQYF
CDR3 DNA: TGTGCCAGCAGCTTAACGCTGACGACAGATACGCAGTATTTT

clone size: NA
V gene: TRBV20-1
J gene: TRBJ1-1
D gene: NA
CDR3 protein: CSARRGRGLNTEAFF
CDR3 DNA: TGCAGTGCTAGAAGGGGAAGAGGATTGAACACTGAAGCTTTCTTT

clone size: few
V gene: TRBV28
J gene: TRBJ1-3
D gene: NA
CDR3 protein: CASGRTVDLGNTIYF
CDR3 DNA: TGTGCCAGCGGGCGGACTGTAGATCTTGGAAACACCATATATTTT

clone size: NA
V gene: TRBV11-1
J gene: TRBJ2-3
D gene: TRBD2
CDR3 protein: CASRIAGNTDTQYF
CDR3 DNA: TGTGCCAGCAGGATAGCGGGGAACACAGATACGCAGTATTTT

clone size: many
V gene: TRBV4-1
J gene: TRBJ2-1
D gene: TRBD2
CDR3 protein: CASSQTDLAGVDEQFF
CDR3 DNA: TGCGCCAGCAGCCAAACGGATTTAGCGGGGGTCGATGAGCAGTTCTTC

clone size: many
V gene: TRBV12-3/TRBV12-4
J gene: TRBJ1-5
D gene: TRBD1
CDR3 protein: CASSPKTGAGNQPQHF
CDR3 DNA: TGTGCCAGCAGTCCCAAGACAGGGGCCGGCAATCAGCCCCAGCATTTT